Below are 23 T cell receptor beta chains sequenced from a single sample in a study of blood T cell repertoires in COVID-19. The repertoire was sequenced with immunoSEQ multiplex PCR; TCRdb's copy has only in-frame clones and lacks some. The sample shows fewer than 90,000 clones, more than 65% of them seen only once. Specimen: peripheral blood. The receptors here all came from a man aged 45-60 years with acute or convalescent COVID-19.

The chain links TRBV5-6 to TRBJ1-5; a possible D gene is TRBD1 (5 bases). The CDR3 has 16 residues. With 5 bases removed from V and 1 base from J, the gap between germline ends came to 16 bases. Germline CDR1 reads SGHDT; CDR2 reads YYEEEE. The CDR3 here is CASSFAGKTSNQPQHF. Here the CDR3 DNA reads TGTGCCAGCAGTTTTGCAGGGAAGACGAGCAATCAGCCCCAGCATTTT.

V and J are TRBV28 and TRBJ1-1; 7 nucleotides agree with TRBD1. Germline lookup yields CDR1 MDHEN and CDR2 SYDVKM. CDR3 length equals 15 residues. J was trimmed by 1 base and V by 2 bases; bases with no gene match: 4. The CDR3 coding sequence is TGTGCCAGCAGTTTAGCCGGGACAGAGAACACTGAAGCTTTCTTT. It is translated as CASSLAGTENTEAFF.

This chain uses TRBV6-1 with TRBJ2-7, with TRBD1 identical over 11 bases. The CDR3 loop spans 14 amino acids. The V segment lost 6 bases and the J segment 5 bases; nucleotides outside the gene matches: 6. CDR1 is MNHNS, CDR2 SASEGT, per germline. The CDR3 DNA follows: TGTGCCAGCAGGCCGGGACAGGGGGGCAACGAGCAGTACTTC. It specifies CASRPGQGGNEQYF.

The V call is TRBV18, the J call TRBJ2-7; 8 bases are shared with TRBD1. Germline values: CDR1 KGHSH, CDR2 LQKENI. The CDR3 is 14 residues long. J was trimmed by 5 bases and V by 5 bases; bases with no gene match: 8. Here the CDR3 reads CASSTDRGRNEQYF. Written as DNA, the CDR3 is TGTGCCAGCTCAACCGACAGGGGCAGGAACGAGCAGTACTTC.

As for this clone: This sample also contains other DNA sequences that code for the same CDR3. The V and J genes are TRBV11-2 and TRBJ2-6; weak D call: TRBD1 (5 bases). Germline CDR1 is SGHAT and CDR2 is FQNNGV. This CDR3 is built from 17 residues. V lost 6 bases and J lost 2, with 17 bases in between. The CDR3, as DNA: TGTGCCAGCAGTTCCCGTCCCCAGGGTGCTGGGGCCAACGTCCTGACTTTC. This gives the protein CASSSRPQGAGANVLTF.

This clone was observed a few times. The genes are TRBV18 and TRBJ1-1; D may be TRBD1 (5 bases). This CDR3 has 16 residues. V lost 2 bases and J 0 bases, leaving 13 bases between the germline ends. Germline-derived CDR1 and CDR2 are KGHSH and LQKENI. CDR3 DNA: TGTGCCAGCTCACCATACGGCAGGGCGATGAACACTGAAGCTTTCTTT. Its translation is CASSPYGRAMNTEAFF.

Comment on this clone: A junction end diverges from the germline sequence, so it may reflect a read error. The chain links TRBV2 to TRBJ1-1, with D hard to call. This CDR3 is 11 amino acids long. Per the germline V gene, CDR1 is SNHLY and CDR2 is FYNNEI. CDR3 sequence: CASRQDTEAFF. DNA for the CDR3: TGTGCCAGCCGTCAAGACACGGAAGCTTTCTTT. Drawing the rest from reference TRBV2 and TRBJ1-1, the complete variable domain is EPEVTQTPSHQVTQMGQEVILRCVPISNHLYFYWYRQILGQKVEFLVSFYNNEISEKSEIFDDQFSVERPDGSNFTLKIRSTKLEDSAMYFCASRQDTEAFFGQGTRLTVV.

In its sample, this clone was seen once. The chain links TRBV12-5 to TRBJ2-3; D gene ambiguous. CDR1 and CDR2 from the germline V gene are LGHNT and FRNRAP. The V gene lost 6 bases and the J gene lost 7 bases, with 17 bases spanning the gap. The CDR3 runs to 14 residues. DNA of the CDR3: TGTGCTAGTGGCCCCGGTCGTCTTTCGCATACGCAGTATTTT. As protein: CASGPGRLSHTQYF. Full variable domain (remainder filled in from reference TRBV12-5 and TRBJ2-3): DARVTQTPRHKVTEMGQEVTMRCQPILGHNTVFWYRQTMMQGLELLAYFRNRAPLDDSGMPKDRFSAEMPDATLATLKIQPSEPRDSAVYFCASGPGRLSHTQYFGPGTRLTVL.

Of note for this clone: Relative to the germline gene, one junction end is altered; a read error may explain this. J is TRBJ2-7 and V is TRBV11-1, with D perhaps matching TRBD1 (5 bases). The germline gives CDR1 SGHAT, CDR2 FQDESV (reference sequence). The CDR3 is 12 amino acids. This chain's CDR3 is CASTAVGPGLHF. CDR3 nucleotides: TGTGCCAGCACCGCCGTGGGGCCAGGGTTACACTTC.

The chain couples TRBV5-8 to TRBJ2-2; 13 positions agree with TRBD2. J lost 0 bases, V lost 4 bases, and 12 bases had no gene match. The CDR3 loop spans 20 amino acids. In germline, CDR1 is SGHTS, CDR2 YDEGEE. CDR3 amino acids: CASSPTSGGAYLANTGELFF. For the CDR3, the DNA is TGTGCCAGCAGCCCTACTAGCGGGGGGGCTTACCTCGCGAACACCGGGGAGCTGTTTTTT.

The rearrangement uses TRBV9 and TRBJ2-7; 12 nucleotides line up with TRBD2. The germline V gene has CDR1 SGDLS and CDR2 YYNGEE. The CDR3 is made up of 17 amino acids. V shed 3 bases, J shed 4 bases, and the junction held 11 bases outside the gene matches. CDR3 sequence reads: CASSEGRLAGVPYEQYF. CDR3 DNA: TGTGCCAGCAGCGAGGGCCGACTAGCGGGAGTCCCATACGAGCAGTACTTC.

The chain links TRBV19 to TRBJ1-1; D unresolved. Looked up from germline, CDR1 is LNHDA and CDR2 is SQIVND (reference sequence). V was cut by 4 bases and J by 5 bases, with 14 bases left in between. There are 14 residues in the CDR3. This CDR3 is CASSTRVGGTEAFF. Written as DNA, the CDR3 is TGTGCCAGTAGTACCCGTGTGGGCGGGACTGAAGCTTTCTTT.

The chain combines TRBV9 with TRBJ2-7; 12 positions agree with TRBD2. The CDR3 has 15 residues. After removal of 4 bases from V and 6 bases from J, the junction contained 8 bases not matched to a gene. Germline V CDR1 and CDR2: SGDLS, YYNGEE. CDR3 sequence (DNA): TGTGCCAGCAGCCCGACTAGCGGGAGTACCGGCGAGCAGTACTTC. Protein sequence: CASSPTSGSTGEQYF.

The rearrangement joins TRBV12-5 to TRBJ1-4; TRBD1 agrees at 8 bases. V lost 0 bases to trimming and J lost 3 bases; unmatched junction nucleotides: 9. Germline V CDR1 and CDR2: LGHNT, FRNRAP. This CDR3 spans 18 amino acids. In nucleotides, the CDR3 is TGTGCTAGTGGTTTGGTAAAGGACAGGGCAAGAGCTAATGAAAAACTGTTTTTT. It is translated as CASGLVKDRARANEKLFF.

The genes are TRBV4-3 and TRBJ1-1, with D perhaps TRBD1 (6 bases). The CDR3 covers 15 residues. V dropped 1 base and J dropped 2 bases, with 11 bases sitting between them. CDR1 is LGHNA, CDR2 YSLEER, per germline. DNA for the CDR3: TGCGCCAGCAGCCAAGGTGGGACACTAAACACTGAAGCTTTCTTT. It encodes CASSQGGTLNTEAFF.

The chain recombines TRBV6-4 with TRBJ2-3; a possible D gene is TRBD2 (5 bases). Germline V lookup: CDR1 MRHNA, CDR2 SNTAGT. The CDR3 has 13 amino acids. The V gene lost 6 bases and the J gene lost 3 bases, with 10 bases spanning the gap. Here the CDR3 reads CASSPEGTDTQYF. As DNA, the CDR3 is TGTGCCAGCAGCCCAGAGGGTACAGATACGCAGTATTTT.

This clone was seen a single time. Here the CDR3 DNA reads TGTGCCAGCAGCCGAAGGGGCCCACAAAATGAAAAACTGTTTTTT. Amino acids: CASSRRGPQNEKLFF. The chain has TRBV5-4 and TRBJ1-4, with TRBD1 as a possible D gene (5 bases). The CDR3 covers 15 residues. CDR1 is SGHNT, CDR2 YYREEE, per germline (reference sequence). The V gene lost 4 bases and the J gene lost 5 bases, with 15 bases spanning the gap.

A note on this clone: The junction and the germline gene differ at one end; a read error may be behind it. The chain employs TRBV6-5 and TRBJ2-7, with D possibly TRBD1 on 6 matching bases. Germline V gene sequence: CDR1 MNHEY, CDR2 SVGAGI. The CDR3 covers 12 residues. The CDR3 region has the DNA TGTGCCAGGGAACAGGGCTCCTACGCGCAGTACTTC. Its protein product is CAREQGSYAQYF.

The J gene is TRBJ2-7, the V gene TRBV19; D is possibly TRBD1 (6 bases). This CDR3 is built from 16 residues. Germline V gene data show CDR1 as LNHDA and CDR2 as SQIVND (reference sequence). The V gene lost 5 bases and the J gene lost 3 bases, with 20 bases spanning the gap. The CDR3 DNA reads as TGTGCCAGTAGTGTCACCCCCGGGACAATCAGCTACGAGCAGTACTTC. It is translated as CASSVTPGTISYEQYF.

The table lists this clone with a few counts. The V and J genes are TRBV3-1 (or the pseudogene TRBV3-2) and TRBJ1-3; tentatively, D is TRBD1 (5 bases). The CDR3 covers 17 residues. Trimming removed 2 bases at V and 4 bases at J, with 18 bases between. Per germline, CDR1 LGHDT and CDR2 YNNKEL (reference sequence). CDR3 sequence: CASSQTRRAGPGNTIYF. The CDR3 DNA is TGTGCCAGCAGCCAAACCCGAAGGGCGGGGCCAGGAAACACCATATATTTT.

This rearrangement joins TRBV5-8 to TRBJ2-7; 11 nucleotides agree with TRBD1. CDR3 size: 14 residues. Germline lookup yields CDR1 SGHTS and CDR2 YDEGEE. With V trimmed by 4 bases and J by 5 bases, 5 bases remained unmatched. CDR3 sequence: CASSTWDRGNEQYF. The CDR3 DNA reads as TGTGCCAGCAGCACGTGGGACAGGGGGAACGAGCAGTACTTC.

The V gene is TRBV5-1, the J gene TRBJ2-2; no definite D call. Germline loops: CDR1 SGHRS, CDR2 YFSETQ. Trimming pared 6 bases from V and 4 bases from J, leaving 10 bases between. CDR3 length: 13 residues. CDR3 coding DNA: TGCGCCAGCAAAGTGGCGGCCACCGGGGAGCTGTTTTTT. Protein sequence: CASKVAATGELFF.

This chain joins TRBV3-1 (or the pseudogene TRBV3-2) and TRBJ1-4; D is unresolved. Germline assignment: CDR1 LGHDT and CDR2 YNNKEL (reference sequence). This CDR3 comprises 13 residues. Trimming took off 4 bases at V and 10 bases at J, with 13 bases between the two ends. The CDR3 nucleotides are TGTGCCAGCAGCCTAAGCGAGGGCGGAAAACTGTTTTTT. Translating it yields CASSLSEGGKLFF.